Below, 20 T cell receptor beta chains from the same sample are listed, as sequenced in a study of tumor-infiltrating lymphocytes in primary liver carcinoma. Co-extraction yielded RNA and DNA from roughly 21-30 mg of unsorted bulk tissue. Production of TCR beta cDNA used 500 ng total RNA together with a constant-region primer. Nested multiplex PCR, run for three rounds with slightly modified ARM-PCR, yielded TCR beta libraries. The first two PCR rounds, approximately 10 cycles each, used TRBV1-TRBV30 forward primers and a C-beta reverse primer. TCRdb itself ran the multiplex PCR reads through MiXCR, one entry per CDR3 protein. The data contain 25,000 to 30,000 distinct CDR3 sequences, over 60% of them seen just once; the ten biggest clones take up 35% to 50%. Sequencing was done on a sample of liver tumor tissue from sampling region 3. Subset specified: tumor region T3, left-lateral pole. These receptors were taken from a man aged 35 to 55 with primary liver carcinoma and hepatitis B virus infection.

Regarding this clonotype: An end of the junction differs from the germline gene, which may be a read error. The J gene is TRBJ2-7, the V gene TRBV6-5; no clear D gene. Per the germline V gene, CDR1 is MNHEY and CDR2 is SVGAGI. The CDR3 totals 11 residues. CDR3 nucleotide sequence: TGTGTCAGCTGGGTTGGATACGAGCAGTGCTTC. Its translation is CVSWVGYEQCF.

CDR3 DNA: TGTGCCAGCAGCTACATAACGGCAGATGCGCAGCATTTT. Translation: CASSYITADAQHF. The chain recombines TRBV11-2 with TRBJ2-3; the D is unclear. The J call may be wrong; the DNA end is better matched by TRBJ1-5. In germline, CDR1 is SGHAT, CDR2 FQNNGV. CDR3 length: 13 amino acids.

This clonotype was seen more than once but under ten times. Without the conserved terminal phenylalanine or tryptophan, this CDR3 likely stems from a read error. The chain uses TRBV29-1 and TRBJ1-1; 8 positions agree with TRBD1. CDR3 length: 14 residues. Germline V CDR1 and CDR2: SQVTM, ANQGSEA. V lost 8 bases to trimming and J lost 0 bases; unmatched junction nucleotides: 8. The CDR3 spells CSMHRGNVNTEAFL. Here the CDR3 DNA reads TGCAGCATGCACAGGGGGAATGTGAACACTGAAGCTTTCCTT.

Details on this clonotype: Without the conserved terminal phenylalanine or tryptophan, this CDR3 likely stems from a read error. Because the CDR3's place on the DNA is in doubt, the DNA is left out and the CDR3 is given as listed by TCRdb. The chain has TRBV5-1 and TRBJ1-2. CDR1 SGHRS and CDR2 YFSETQ come from the germline V gene. The CDR3 spans 13 residues, counting both ends. CDR3 residues: CASSLTNAIGYTS.

This clonotype occurred many times. This rearrangement joins TRBV5-1 to TRBJ2-2; D ambiguous. This CDR3 spans 14 amino acids. Trimming cost V 0 bases and J 6 bases, with 9 bases left between them. In germline, CDR1 is SGHRS, CDR2 YFSETQ. CDR3 amino acids: CASSLAERPGELFF. The CDR3 coding sequence is TGCGCCAGCAGCTTGGCCGAGAGACCCGGGGAGCTGTTTTTT.

This clonotype was detected only once. This likely comes from a read error, as the CDR3 has no conserved phenylalanine or tryptophan at its end. The DNA is left out, because the CDR3 cannot be placed on it with certainty; the CDR3 is given as TCRdb lists it. The chain carries TRBV6-2 or TRBV6-3 and TRBJ1-1; the table's D gene call, TRBD1, was not cross checked with the DNA. Germline CDR1 MNHEY, CDR2 SVGEGT. Including both end residues, the CDR3 is 13 amino acids long. The CDR3 loop is CAGSYTVDRGVII.

Remarks on this clonotype: A read error may produce the germline difference seen at one junction end. The genes are TRBV29-1 and TRBJ2-3; no reliable D call. From germline, CDR1 is SQVTM and CDR2 ANQGSEA. The CDR3 is 13 residues long. The CDR3 region is CSVRRPALDTQCF. The CDR3 DNA reads TGCAGCGTGCGGCGGCCAGCCTTAGATACGCAGTGTTTT.

This clonotype was counted between two and nine times. The chain links TRBV28 to TRBJ2-1; D remains unclear. V dropped 4 bases and J dropped 0 bases, with 13 bases sitting between them. The CDR3 consists of 16 residues. Per germline, CDR1 MDHEN and CDR2 SYDVKM. CDR3 bases: TGTGCCAGCAGTTCGGAAACTGACGCCTCCTACAATGAGCAGTTCTTC. Protein: CASSSETDASYNEQFF. Full variable domain (outside the CDR3, taken from reference TRBV28 and TRBJ2-1): DVKVTQSSRYLVKRTGEKVFLECVQDMDHENMFWYRQDPGLGLRLIYFSYDVKMKEKGDIPEGYSVSREKKERFSLILESASTNQTSMYLCASSSETDASYNEQFFGPGTRLTVL.

The CDR3 region is CASSLSGTSGLDTGELFF. DNA of the CDR3: TGTGCCAGCAGTTTATCTGGGACTAGCGGGTTGGACACCGGGGAGCTGTTTTTT. The rearrangement uses TRBV12-3 or TRBV12-4 and TRBJ2-2; 12 bases are a match to TRBD2. The CDR3 consists of 18 residues. Germline trimming cut 2 bases from V and 3 bases from J; bases unmatched to any gene: 7.

By share of the sample, this clonotype is medium-sized (0.01 to 0.1%). The V call is TRBV6-1, the J call TRBJ1-5; TRBD1 is a possible D gene (5 bases). This CDR3 has 13 amino acids. CDR1 and CDR2 (germline): MNHNS, SASEGT. V shed 3 bases and J shed 5 bases, with 8 bases lying between them. This chain's CDR3 is CASSEIGDQPQHF. The CDR3 DNA follows: TGTGCCAGCAGTGAGATAGGGGATCAGCCCCAGCATTTT.

In regard to this clonotype: The junction and the germline gene differ at one end; a read error may be behind it. The chain employs TRBV24-1 and TRBJ2-6; possibly TRBD2 for D (6 bases). Per the germline V gene, CDR1 is KGHDR and CDR2 is SFDVKD. The CDR3 totals 16 residues. CDR3 sequence reads: CTTSGPAGSGANVLTF. DNA of the CDR3: TGTACCACCAGTGGTCCAGCGGGCTCTGGGGCCAACGTCCTGACTTTC.

The chain joins TRBV12-5 to TRBJ2-2; TRBD1 or TRBD2 may be the D gene (6 bases each). CDR1 and CDR2 (germline): LGHNT, FRNRAP. V was trimmed by 5 bases and J by 0 bases, leaving 13 bases between them. This CDR3 is 16 amino acids long. CDR3 region: CASGPPGATNTGELFF. The CDR3 DNA sequence: TGTGCTAGTGGTCCTCCGGGGGCCACGAACACCGGGGAGCTGTTTTTT.

Comments on this clonotype: The junction shows a germline mismatch at one end, possibly a read error. The chain uses TRBV11-2 and TRBJ2-5; the match to TRBD2 covers 9 bases. Germline values: CDR1 SGHAT, CDR2 FQNNGV. CDR3 length equals 16 residues. The CDR3 sequence: CASSQTPGGGGETQYF. The CDR3 DNA is TGTGCTAGCAGCCAAACTCCTGGCGGGGGGGGAGAGACCCAATACTTC.

This clonotype came up many times. This chain uses TRBV2 with TRBJ2-1; D may be TRBD2 (6 bases). Germline CDR1 reads SNHLY; CDR2 reads FYNNEI. V lost 6 bases and J lost 5, with 20 bases in between. CDR3 size: 16 residues. CDR3 in DNA: TGTGCCAGCAGCCCGCGCGGGACTTTCTCAAACAATGAGCAGTTCTTC. Translating gives CASSPRGTFSNNEQFF. Together with reference TRBV2 and TRBJ2-1, the CDR3 gives the full variable domain: EPEVTQTPSHQVTQMGQEVILRCVPISNHLYFYWYRQILGQKVEFLVSFYNNEISEKSEIFDDQFSVERPDGSNFTLKIRSTKLEDSAMYFCASSPRGTFSNNEQFFGPGTRLTVL.

Worth noting for this clonotype: A junction boundary mismatches the germline segment, possibly from a read error. The chain uses TRBV12-3 or TRBV12-4 and TRBJ2-7, with TRBD1 matching over 8 bases. The CDR3 covers 15 residues. The CDR3 protein is CAGSMGTGGSCEQYF. The CDR3, as DNA: TGTGCCGGCAGTATGGGGACAGGAGGGTCCTGCGAGCAGTACTTC.

The chain carries TRBV11-2 and TRBJ2-7; 10 positions agree with TRBD2. CDR1 and CDR2 (germline): SGHAT, FQNNGV. The length of the CDR3 is 15 residues. Germline trimming cut 5 bases from V and 7 bases from J; bases unmatched to any gene: 11. The CDR3 coding sequence is TGTGCCAGCAGCGCCCCGGGACTAGCGCTCTGGGAGCAGTACTTC. Its translation: CASSAPGLALWEQYF. The variable domain in full, completed from reference TRBV11-2 and TRBJ2-7, reads EAGVAQSPRYKIIEKRQSVAFWCNPISGHATLYWYQQILGQGPKLLIQFQNNGVVDDSQLPKDRFSAERLKGVDSTLKIQPAKLEDSAVYLCASSAPGLALWEQYFGPGTRLTVT.

This clonotype has a count of ten or more. The chain is built from TRBV7-9 and TRBJ2-7, with D possibly being TRBD2 (5 bases). The germline V gene has CDR1 SEHNR and CDR2 FQNEAQ (reference sequence). The CDR3 has 14 amino acids. V was clipped by 1 base and J by 3 bases, with 10 bases between them. CDR3 amino acids: CASSLEGGYYEQYF. The CDR3 coding sequence is TGTGCCAGCAGCTTAGAGGGCGGGTACTACGAGCAGTACTTC.

Notes on this clonotype: A much larger clone differs from this one at a single base, so this may be a read error. This chain connects TRBV4-2 to TRBJ1-4; D gene uncertain. The CDR3 runs 13 residues. Germline loops: CDR1 LGHNA, CDR2 YNFKEQ. CDR3 sequence: CSSSQELQEKLFF. The CDR3 region has the DNA TGTTCCAGCAGCCAAGAGTTACAAGAAAAACTGTTTTTT.

This clonotype was recorded at least ten times. The CDR3 sequence: CATSDFLAGQYEQFF. As DNA, the CDR3 is TGTGCCACCAGTGATTTTCTAGCGGGACAGTATGAGCAGTTCTTC. The chain uses TRBV24-1 and TRBJ2-1; the match to TRBD2 covers 9 bases. The CDR3 length is 15 residues. CDR1 KGHDR and CDR2 SFDVKD come from the germline V gene. With 1 base clipped from V and 8 bases from J, the junction kept 5 bases outside the gene matches.

Comment on this clonotype: The CDR3 end shows no conserved phenylalanine or tryptophan, and so a read error is likely. The J gene is TRBJ2-7, the V gene TRBV6-6; tentatively, D is TRBD2 (5 bases). CDR1 MNHNY and CDR2 SVGAGI come from the germline V gene (reference sequence). This CDR3 is 14 amino acids long. This chain's CDR3 is CASSLSSRSYEQYS. In DNA, the CDR3 is TGTGCCAGCAGTTTATCTAGCCGGAGCTACGAACAGTACTCC.